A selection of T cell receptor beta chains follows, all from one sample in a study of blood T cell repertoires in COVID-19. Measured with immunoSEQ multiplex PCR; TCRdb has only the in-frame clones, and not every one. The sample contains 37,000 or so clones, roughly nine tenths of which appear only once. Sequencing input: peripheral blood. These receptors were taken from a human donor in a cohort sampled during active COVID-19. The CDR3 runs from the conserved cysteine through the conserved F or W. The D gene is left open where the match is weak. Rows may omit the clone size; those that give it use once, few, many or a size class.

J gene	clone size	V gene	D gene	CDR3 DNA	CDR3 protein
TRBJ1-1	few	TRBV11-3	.	TGTGCCAGCAGCTTCCCTCGCTGGGTCGAGGACACTGAAGCTTTCTTT	CASSFPRWVEDTEAFF
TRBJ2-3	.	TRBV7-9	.	TGTGCCAGCAGCTTAGCGCGTACAGGCACAGATACGCAGTATTTT	CASSLARTGTDTQYF
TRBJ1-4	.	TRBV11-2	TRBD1	TGTGCCAGCAGTTCTCAGGGGGCGAGTGAAAAACTGTTTTTT	CASSSQGASEKLFF
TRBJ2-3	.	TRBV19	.	TGTGCCAGTAGTATAGCCTCAGGGGCACGGGCAGATACGCAGTATTTT	CASSIASGARADTQYF
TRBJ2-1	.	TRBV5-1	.	TGCGCCAGCAGCTTGAACCCTGATAGGGGTGGCAATGAGCAGTTCTTC	CASSLNPDRGGNEQFF
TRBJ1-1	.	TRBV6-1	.	TGTGCCAGCAGTGAAGCGCGGTACACTGAAGCTTTCTTT	CASSEARYTEAFF
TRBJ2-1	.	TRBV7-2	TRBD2	TGTGCCAGCAGCGTCATAGCGGGGGCCGGTCTCAATGAGCAGTTCTTC	CASSVIAGAGLNEQFF
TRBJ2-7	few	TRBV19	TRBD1	TGTGCCAGTGGGACAGGGGCCTACGAGCAGTACTTC	CASGTGAYEQYF
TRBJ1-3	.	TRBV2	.	TGTGCCAGCATAAGAGCCCACGGAGCCTCTGGAAACACCATATATTTT	CASIRAHGASGNTIYF
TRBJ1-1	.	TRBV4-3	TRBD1	TGCGCCAGCAGCCAAGGGACAGGGGGTTTGACTGAAGCTTTCTTT	CASSQGTGGLTEAFF
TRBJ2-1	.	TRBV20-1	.	TGCAGTGCTAGCTATGAGAGTGAGCAGTTCTTC	CSASYESEQFF
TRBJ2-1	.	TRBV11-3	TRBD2	TGTGCCAGCAGCTTCTTAGCGGGAGTGTCCAATGAGCAGTTCTTC	CASSFLAGVSNEQFF
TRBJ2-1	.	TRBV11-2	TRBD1	TGTGCCAGCAGCCCGAGGGGGCGGGTTTGGGATGAGCAGTTCTTC	CASSPRGRVWDEQFF
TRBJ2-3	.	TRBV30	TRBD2	TGTGCCTGGAGTGGGGGACTAGCCGATAACACAGATACGCAGTATTTT	CAWSGGLADNTDTQYF
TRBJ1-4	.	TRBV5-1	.	TGCGCCAGCAGTCTTTTCGGGGGACTCGGTGAAAAACTGTTTTTT	CASSLFGGLGEKLFF
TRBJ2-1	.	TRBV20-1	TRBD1	TGCAGTGCTAGTCAAGGGACAGGGGGTTACAATGAGCAGTTCTTC	CSASQGTGGYNEQFF
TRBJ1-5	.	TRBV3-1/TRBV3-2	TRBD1	TGTGCCAGCAGCCAAGCCGGGACAGGCAACAATCAGCCCCAGCATTTT	CASSQAGTGNNQPQHF
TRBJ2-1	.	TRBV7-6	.	TGTGCCAGCAGCTTATACGCAGCCTACAATGAGCAGTTCTTC	CASSLYAAYNEQFF
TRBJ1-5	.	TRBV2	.	TGTGCCAGCACGGGGGTCCTTGATCAGCCCCAGCATTTT	CASTGVLDQPQHF
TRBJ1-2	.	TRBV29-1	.	TGCAGCGTTGAAGGAGGGTGGGGAGATGGGGGCTACACCTTC	CSVEGGWGDGGYTF
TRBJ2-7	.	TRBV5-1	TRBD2	TGCGCCAGCACCACCGGGACTAGCGGGAGTTACGAGCAGTACTTC	CASTTGTSGSYEQYF
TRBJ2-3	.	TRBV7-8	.	TGTGCCAGCACCCCGCTCGGAGGGGGGGGTTTAATTATCCGCACAGATACGCAGTATTTT	CASTPLGGGGLIIRTDTQYF
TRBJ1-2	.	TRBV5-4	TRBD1	TGTGCCAGCAGCTCTCCAGGGGGGTTCGCCTATGGCTACACCTTC	CASSSPGGFAYGYTF
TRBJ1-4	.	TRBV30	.	TGTGCCTGGAGTCGAGGGCCGGGGAGGACTAATGAAAAACTGTTTTTT	CAWSRGPGRTNEKLFF
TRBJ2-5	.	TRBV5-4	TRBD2	TGTGCCAGCAGCTTGGCCAGCGGGGACGGATCCCAGTACTTC	CASSLASGDGSQYF
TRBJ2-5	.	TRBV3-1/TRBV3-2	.	TGTGCCAGCAGCCAAGGGACTGTACAAGAGACCCAGTACTTC	CASSQGTVQETQYF